The clone carrying this TCR beta chain appeared many times. After removal of 5 bases from V and 1 base from J, the junction contained 1 base not matched to a gene. The CDR3 sequence is 12 residues long. Germline loops: CDR1 DFQATT, CDR2 SNEGSKA (reference sequence). This entry is derived from a study of T-cell reconstitution after alpha-beta-depleted transplantation in children. The authors prepared the TCRbeta library with unique molecular identifiers. Via MiXCR, TCRdb re-called the PCR reads, giving one row per CDR3 protein. The table has roughly 120,000 distinct CDR3 sequences, 9% to 12% seen once; the top ten hold more than 7%.

The TCR was taken from a human donor who donated a stem cell graft to a child with acute lymphoblastic leukemia. This sample comprised PBMCs from the stem cell graft donor, obtained from the stem cell graft. V and J are TRBV20-1 and TRBJ2-7; 8 bases fit TRBD1. CDR3 DNA sequence: TGCAGTGCTCGACAGGGGTCCTACGAGCAGTACTTC. It encodes CSARQGSYEQYF.